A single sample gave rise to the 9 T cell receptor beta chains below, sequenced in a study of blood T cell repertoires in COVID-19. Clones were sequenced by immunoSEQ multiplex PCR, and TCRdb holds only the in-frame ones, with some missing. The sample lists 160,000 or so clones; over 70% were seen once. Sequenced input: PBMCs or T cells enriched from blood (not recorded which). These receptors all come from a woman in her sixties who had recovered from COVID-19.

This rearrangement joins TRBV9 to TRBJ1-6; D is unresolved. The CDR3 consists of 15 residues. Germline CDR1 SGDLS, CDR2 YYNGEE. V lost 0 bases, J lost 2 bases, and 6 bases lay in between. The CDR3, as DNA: TGTGCCAGCAGCGTAGGACGGGCCTATAATTCACCCCTCCACTTT. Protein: CASSVGRAYNSPLHF.

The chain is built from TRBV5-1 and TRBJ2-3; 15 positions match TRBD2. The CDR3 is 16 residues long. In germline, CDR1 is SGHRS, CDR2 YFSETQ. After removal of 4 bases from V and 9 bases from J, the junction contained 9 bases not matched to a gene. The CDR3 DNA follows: TGCGCCAGCAGCCCCCGGACTAGCGGGGGGGCATACACGCAGTATTTT. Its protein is CASSPRTSGGAYTQYF. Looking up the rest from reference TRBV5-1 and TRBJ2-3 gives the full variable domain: KAGVTQTPRYLIKTRGQQVTLSCSPISGHRSVSWYQQTPGQGLQFLFEYFSETQRNKGNFPGRFSGRQFSNSRSEMNVSTLELGDSALYLCASSPRTSGGAYTQYFGPGTRLTVL.

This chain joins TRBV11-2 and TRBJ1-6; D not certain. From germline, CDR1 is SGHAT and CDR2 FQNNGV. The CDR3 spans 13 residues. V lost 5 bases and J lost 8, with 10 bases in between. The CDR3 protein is CASSPNTDSPLHF. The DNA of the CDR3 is TGTGCCAGCAGCCCAAATACGGATTCACCCCTCCACTTT.

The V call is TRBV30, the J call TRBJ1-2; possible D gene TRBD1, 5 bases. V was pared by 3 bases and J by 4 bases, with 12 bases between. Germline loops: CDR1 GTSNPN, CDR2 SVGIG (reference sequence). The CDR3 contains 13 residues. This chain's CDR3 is CAWRRTGSYGYTF. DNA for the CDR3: TGTGCCTGGAGGCGTACAGGCTCCTATGGCTACACCTTC.

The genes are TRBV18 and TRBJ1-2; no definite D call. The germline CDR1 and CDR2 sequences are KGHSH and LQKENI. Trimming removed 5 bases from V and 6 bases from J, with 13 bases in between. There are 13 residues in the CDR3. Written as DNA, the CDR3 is TGTGCCAGCTCAGACGACACTTATAATGGCTACACCTTC. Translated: CASSDDTYNGYTF.

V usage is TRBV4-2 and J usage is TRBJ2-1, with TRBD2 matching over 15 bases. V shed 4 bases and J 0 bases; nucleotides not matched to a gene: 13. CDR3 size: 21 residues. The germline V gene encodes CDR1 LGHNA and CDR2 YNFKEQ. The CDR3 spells CASSRTSGTSGGTSSYNEQFF. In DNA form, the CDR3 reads TGTGCCAGCAGCCGGACGTCCGGGACTAGCGGGGGGACGAGCTCCTACAATGAGCAGTTCTTC.

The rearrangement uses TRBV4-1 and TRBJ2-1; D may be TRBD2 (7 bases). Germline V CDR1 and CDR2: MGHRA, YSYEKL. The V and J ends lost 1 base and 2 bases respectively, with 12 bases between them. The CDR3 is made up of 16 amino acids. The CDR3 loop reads CASSQGRGPTYNEQFF. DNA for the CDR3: TGCGCCAGCAGCCAAGGGCGGGGGCCCACCTACAATGAGCAGTTCTTC.

The chain's CDR3 is CASSLNGGSTDTQYF. Here the CDR3 DNA reads TGTGCCAGCAGCTTAAACGGGGGGAGCACAGATACGCAGTATTTT. J is TRBJ2-3 and V is TRBV7-3; 7 positions match TRBD2. Per germline, CDR1 SGHTA and CDR2 FQGTGA. V shed 1 base and J 0 bases; nucleotides not matched to a gene: 1. This CDR3 contains 15 residues.

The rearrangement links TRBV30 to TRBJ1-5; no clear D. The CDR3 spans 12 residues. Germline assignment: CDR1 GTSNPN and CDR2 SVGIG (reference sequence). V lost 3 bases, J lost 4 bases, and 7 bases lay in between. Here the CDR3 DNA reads TGTGCCTGGAGCAACAGAAATCAGCCCCAGCATTTT. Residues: CAWSNRNQPQHF.